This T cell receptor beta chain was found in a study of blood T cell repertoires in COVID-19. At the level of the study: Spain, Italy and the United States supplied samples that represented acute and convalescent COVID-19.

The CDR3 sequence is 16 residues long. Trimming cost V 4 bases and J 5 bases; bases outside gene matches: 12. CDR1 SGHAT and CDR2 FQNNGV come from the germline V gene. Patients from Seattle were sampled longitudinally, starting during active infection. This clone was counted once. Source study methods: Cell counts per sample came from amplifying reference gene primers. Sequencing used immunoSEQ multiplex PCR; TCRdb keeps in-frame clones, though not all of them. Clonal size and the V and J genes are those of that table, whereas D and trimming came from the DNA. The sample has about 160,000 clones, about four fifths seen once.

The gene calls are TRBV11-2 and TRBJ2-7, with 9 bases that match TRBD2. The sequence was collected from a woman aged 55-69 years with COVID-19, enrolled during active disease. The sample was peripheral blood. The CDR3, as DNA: TGTGCCAGCAGCTCCGAGATAGCGGGAGTATTCGACGAGCAGTACTTC. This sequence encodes CASSSEIAGVFDEQYF.